This T cell receptor beta chain was identified in a study of identical twins. Study-level results: Beta out-of-frame sequences showed weaker excess twin sharing. With abundant cord blood beta clonotypes, insertions were fewer; memory repertoires showed no such pattern. The study reached conclusions through statistical analysis that was cross-sectional, not following the same donors.

TCRdb reanalysed the 5' RACE reads using MiXCR and keeps one entry per CDR3 protein. The data contain approximately 500,000 distinct CDR3 sequences, roughly 15% of them singletons. The CDR3 has 18 amino acids. V gave up 1 base and J gave up 1 base, with 19 bases separating them. Germline CDR1 and CDR2: LGHDT and YNNKEL (reference sequence). As concerns this clonotype: Its antigen is not identified.

These sequences were also reported in another study, on yellow fever vaccine responses in identical twins. That work states: Twins reportedly mounted vaccine T cell responses that seemed partly convergent, partly personalized.

V and J are TRBV3-1 and TRBJ2-5; D gene unclear. The sample was CD4+ T cells sorted from blood. The receptor was derived from a woman younger than 30 in good health. CDR3 in amino acids: CASSQGRIGQVAQETQYF. The CDR3 bases are TGTGCCAGCAGCCAAGGCAGGATTGGTCAAGTGGCCCAAGAGACCCAGTACTTC.